The 25 T cell receptor beta chains listed next were all sequenced from one sample in a study of T cell responses to AZD1222 COVID-19 vaccine (TCRdb year 2021). What this sample's time point label stands for: about 28 days (+/-7) after the second vaccine dose. Library preparation was by the immunoSEQ multiplex PCR assay. TCRdb provides this immuneACCESS table in a form limited to in-frame rearrangements. Some clones are lacking; in checked studies, under half of them reflect an unresolved V gene, and why the rest are absent is not known. The sample yields 85,000 or so clones; more than 70% were counted once. The leading ten clones occupy 4.5% to 7% of the sample. This specimen was peripheral blood, taken 28 days after the second AZD1222 dose. The receptors originated from an adult who received the AZD1222 COVID-19 vaccine.

The chain carries TRBV9 and TRBJ1-2; D is unclear. This CDR3 spans 16 amino acids. Per the germline V gene, CDR1 is SGDLS and CDR2 is YYNGEE. V was shortened by 0 bases and J by 6 bases, with 18 bases between the two germline ends. DNA for the CDR3: TGTGCCAGCAGCGTAGTGTCTTGGAGAGGGCGGGATGGCTACACCTTC. Translated: CASSVVSWRGRDGYTF.

The V call is TRBV4-2, the J call TRBJ2-1, with 10 positions matching TRBD2. V shed 6 bases, J shed 3 bases, and the junction held 5 bases outside the gene matches. This CDR3 region has 15 residues. Germline V gene sequence: CDR1 LGHNA, CDR2 YNFKEQ. The CDR3 nucleotides read TGTGCCAGCAGTATCACTAGCGGGAACTACAATGAGCAGTTCTTC. Amino acid sequence: CASSITSGNYNEQFF.

This chain links TRBV19 with TRBJ2-5; the match to TRBD1 covers 9 bases. The length of the CDR3 is 16 residues. CDR1 LNHDA and CDR2 SQIVND come from the germline V gene (reference sequence). J gave up 5 bases and V 6 bases, and 13 bases lay outside the gene matches. Here the CDR3 reads CASSHLGQGKRETQYF. The CDR3 DNA follows: TGTGCCAGTAGCCATCTCGGACAGGGGAAGAGGGAGACCCAGTACTTC.

Regarding this clone: The germline gene is not matched at one end of the junction; a read error may be the cause. The chain carries TRBV7-7 and TRBJ2-5; 9 bases line up with TRBD2. Germline CDR1 SSHAT, CDR2 FNYEAQ (reference sequence). CDR3 length: 16 residues. CDR3 DNA: TGTGCTAGCAGCCTCGTGGGGCGCGGGAGGGGCGAGACCCAGTACTTC. Protein product: CASSLVGRGRGETQYF. The complete variable domain, with remaining parts taken from reference TRBV7-7 and TRBJ2-5, reads GAGVSQSPRYKVTKRGQDVTLRCDPISSHATLYWYQQALGQGPEFLTYFNYEAQPDKSGLPSDRFSAERPEGSISTLTIQRTEQRDSAMYRCASSLVGRGRGETQYFGPGTRLLVL.

This chain uses TRBV18 with TRBJ1-5; tentative D call: TRBD1 (5 bases). The CDR3 totals 14 residues. The germline V gene has CDR1 KGHSH and CDR2 LQKENI. V gave up 3 bases and J gave up 5 bases, with 11 bases separating them. This CDR3 is CASSPGTADQPQHF. In DNA, the CDR3 is TGTGCCAGCTCACCTGGGACCGCGGATCAGCCCCAGCATTTT.

The V gene is TRBV5-4, the J gene TRBJ2-5; 9 bases match TRBD2. This CDR3 is built from 14 residues. V shed 3 bases, J shed 5 bases, and the junction held 5 bases outside the gene matches. Germline V gene lookup returns CDR1 SGHNT and CDR2 YYREEE (reference sequence). The CDR3 reads CASSSQAGGETQYF. The DNA of the CDR3 is TGTGCCAGCAGCTCCCAAGCGGGAGGCGAGACCCAGTACTTC.

This chain connects TRBV28 to TRBJ2-3; D tentatively fits TRBD1 or TRBD2 (6 bases each). CDR1 and CDR2 (germline): MDHEN, SYDVKM. The CDR3 length is 13 residues. Trimming shortened V by 8 bases and J by 3 bases, and 12 bases separated the two germline ends. Written as DNA, the CDR3 is TGTGCCAGCCGGGGGCAGGGGACAGATACGCAGTATTTT. Translated, it gives CASRGQGTDTQYF.

This CDR3 reads CASSWDGFVGYTF. The CDR3 DNA reads TGTGCCAGCAGTTGGGACGGCTTTGTCGGCTACACCTTC. This rearrangement joins TRBV7-2 to TRBJ1-2; maybe TRBD1 (5 bases). The CDR3 runs 13 residues. Trimming took 6 bases from V and 8 from J, leaving 16 bases between them. The germline gives CDR1 SGHTA, CDR2 FQGNSA.

The chain recombines TRBV7-8 with TRBJ1-4, with 9 nucleotides matching TRBD1. Germline V gene lookup returns CDR1 SGHVS and CDR2 FQNEAQ. The CDR3 is 15 residues long. With V trimmed by 3 bases and J by 8 bases, 7 bases remained unmatched. The CDR3 nucleotides are TGTGCCAGCAGCTTGTCCGGGACAGGGAGGGAAAAACTGTTTTTT. As protein: CASSLSGTGREKLFF.

The rearrangement uses TRBV7-2 and TRBJ1-4; weak D call: TRBD1 (6 bases). V lost 5 bases and J lost 4, with 11 bases in between. The CDR3 sequence is 14 residues long. Germline CDR1 and CDR2: SGHTA and FQGNSA. CDR3 DNA sequence: TGTGCCAGCAGCCAACAGGGAGGTAATGAAAAACTGTTTTTT. Amino acid sequence: CASSQQGGNEKLFF. Using reference TRBV7-2 and TRBJ1-4 for the parts outside the CDR3, the full variable domain is GAGVSQSPSNKVTEKGKDVELRCDPISGHTALYWYRQSLGQGLEFLIYFQGNSAPDKSGLPSDRFSAERTGGSVSTLTIQRTQQEDSAVYLCASSQQGGNEKLFFGSGTQLSVL.

This clone was seen a single time. This chain uses TRBV6-1 with TRBJ2-7, with TRBD1 matching over 9 bases. V shed 1 base and J 6 bases; nucleotides not matched to a gene: 7. Germline V gene sequence: CDR1 MNHNS, CDR2 SASEGT. The CDR3 is made up of 15 amino acids. The CDR3 DNA reads as TGTGCCAGCAGTGAAGAACGGACAGGGGCCCTCGAGCAGTACTTC. It translates to CASSEERTGALEQYF.

The V call is TRBV10-1, the J call TRBJ2-3; TRBD2 is a possible D gene (5 bases). In germline, CDR1 is WNHNN, CDR2 SYGVQD (reference sequence). CDR3 length: 14 residues. The V and J ends lost 8 bases and 1 base respectively, with 13 bases between them. CDR3 nucleotides: TGCGCCAGCGCGCAGAGCGGACGCACAGATACGCAGTATTTT. Its translation is CASAQSGRTDTQYF.

The CDR3 region is CASSPIRGPYEQYF. DNA for the CDR3: TGTGCCAGCAGCCCAATACGGGGGCCCTACGAGCAGTACTTC. V usage is TRBV7-2 and J usage is TRBJ2-7; D is tentatively TRBD1 or TRBD2 (6 bases each). With 5 bases removed from V and 2 bases from J, the gap between germline ends came to 13 bases. The CDR3 extends over 14 amino acids. CDR1 SGHTA and CDR2 FQGNSA come from the germline V gene. Combining the CDR3 with reference TRBV7-2 and TRBJ2-7 gives the whole variable domain GAGVSQSPSNKVTEKGKDVELRCDPISGHTALYWYRQSLGQGLEFLIYFQGNSAPDKSGLPSDRFSAERTGGSVSTLTIQRTQQEDSAVYLCASSPIRGPYEQYFGPGTRLTVT.

Worth noting for this clone: Other DNA sequences in the same sample also yield this CDR3. As DNA, the CDR3 is TGTGCCTGGAGTGTGGGGGGGTCAGGGACCGGGGAGCTGTTTTTT. It codes for CAWSVGGSGTGELFF. This chain links TRBV30 with TRBJ2-2, with TRBD2 matching over 7 bases. Trimming took 0 bases from V and 5 from J; bases not matched to a gene: 6. The CDR3 is made up of 15 amino acids. Germline lookup yields CDR1 GTSNPN and CDR2 SVGIG (reference sequence).

J is TRBJ1-1 and V is TRBV2; 7 bases line up with TRBD1. The V gene's germline CDR1 is SNHLY and CDR2 FYNNEI. There are 14 residues in the CDR3. Trimming at V came to 4 bases and at J to 4 bases, leaving 6 bases not matched to a gene. The CDR3 is CASSADRRRTEAFF. The CDR3 coding sequence is TGTGCCAGCAGTGCGGACAGGCGACGCACTGAAGCTTTCTTT.

V usage is TRBV6-1 and J usage is TRBJ2-3; D is uncertain. The V and J ends lost 1 base and 15 bases respectively, with 14 bases between them. Germline V gene lookup returns CDR1 MNHNS and CDR2 SASEGT. This CDR3 has 12 amino acids. Here the CDR3 reads CASSEGDHTRYF. CDR3 coding DNA: TGTGCCAGCAGTGAAGGGGATCACACGAGATATTTT.

This rearrangement joins TRBV10-3 to TRBJ2-2, with 15 bases fitting TRBD2. From germline, CDR1 is ENHRY and CDR2 SYGVKD. V lost 3 bases to trimming and J lost 7 bases; unmatched junction nucleotides: 9. This CDR3 contains 18 residues. CDR3 sequence (DNA): TGTGCCATCAGTGACATCGGGACTAGCGGGAGGAAAAACGGGGAGCTGTTTTTT. It yields the protein CAISDIGTSGRKNGELFF.

The chain employs TRBV6-5 and TRBJ1-4, with D possibly TRBD1 on 5 matching bases. This CDR3 spans 16 amino acids. Germline assignment: CDR1 MNHEY and CDR2 SVGAGI. Trimming took off 4 bases at V and 7 bases at J, with 19 bases between the two ends. CDR3 DNA sequence: TGTGCCAGCAGTTCCGGGACCCAGACGGGGGGTGAAAAACTGTTTTTT. Its protein product is CASSSGTQTGGEKLFF.

V usage is TRBV7-2 and J usage is TRBJ2-3; tentatively, D is TRBD1 or TRBD2 (5 bases each). The CDR3 has 16 amino acids. CDR1 and CDR2 (germline): SGHTA, FQGNSA. V lost 7 bases and J lost 3, with 20 bases in between. This chain's CDR3 is CASILGANPPTDTQYF. The CDR3 DNA reads TGTGCCAGCATCCTCGGGGCAAACCCTCCAACAGATACGCAGTATTTT. The whole variable domain, remainder taken from reference TRBV7-2 and TRBJ2-3, is GAGVSQSPSNKVTEKGKDVELRCDPISGHTALYWYRQSLGQGLEFLIYFQGNSAPDKSGLPSDRFSAERTGGSVSTLTIQRTQQEDSAVYLCASILGANPPTDTQYFGPGTRLTVL.

CDR3 residues: CASSFMGQVYSNQPQHF. The CDR3, as DNA: TGTGCCAGCAGTTTTATGGGACAAGTCTATAGCAATCAGCCCCAGCATTTT. This chain connects TRBV28 to TRBJ1-5; the D gene is possibly TRBD1 (6 bases). This CDR3 contains 17 residues. V was clipped by 3 bases and J by 0 bases, with 15 bases between them. Germline V CDR1 and CDR2: MDHEN, SYDVKM.

The V and J genes are TRBV19 and TRBJ2-1, with unresolved D. The CDR3 length is 12 residues. The germline gives CDR1 LNHDA, CDR2 SQIVND (reference sequence). Trimming removed 2 bases from V and 12 bases from J, with 11 bases in between. In DNA, the CDR3 is TGTGCCAGTAGTATAATGAGAGGCGGGCAGTTCTTC. The encoded protein is CASSIMRGGQFF.

The rearrangement uses TRBV4-2 and TRBJ1-6, with D perhaps matching TRBD1 (6 bases). Germline CDR1 LGHNA, CDR2 YNFKEQ. This CDR3 has 15 amino acids. V was trimmed by 5 bases and J by 6 bases, leaving 14 bases between them. The CDR3 reads CASSAPGHSNSPLHF. CDR3 in DNA: TGTGCCAGCAGCGCCCCGGGACATTCTAATTCACCCCTCCACTTT.

V is TRBV20-1 and J is TRBJ2-2, with no clear D. The CDR3 covers 11 residues. V gave up 7 bases and J gave up 5 bases, with 8 bases separating them. Germline V lookup: CDR1 DFQATT, CDR2 SNEGSKA (reference sequence). CDR3 amino acids: CSVGLTGELFF. DNA of the CDR3: TGCAGTGTAGGGTTAACCGGGGAGCTGTTTTTT.

The J gene is TRBJ2-1, the V gene TRBV28; 11 nucleotides line up with TRBD2. CDR1 is MDHEN and CDR2 is SYDVKM in the germline V gene. This CDR3 spans 18 amino acids. The J segment lost 0 bases and the V segment lost 6 bases, leaving 10 bases of the junction unmatched. For the CDR3, the DNA is TGTGCCAGCAGCCAACTAGCGGGGGCCAAGAGCTCCTACAATGAGCAGTTCTTC. This translates into CASSQLAGAKSSYNEQFF.

This rearrangement joins TRBV10-3 to TRBJ1-3; D gene unclear. Germline CDR1 and CDR2: ENHRY and SYGVKD. The CDR3 extends over 14 amino acids. V shed 7 bases and J shed 4 bases, with 14 bases lying between them. CDR3 nucleotide sequence: TGTGCCATCACCCCGAGCCCGGGGGGAAACACCATATATTTT. Protein product: CAITPSPGGNTIYF.